This T cell receptor beta chain was retrieved from a study of cytomegalovirus exposure and HLA in healthy donors. The data were produced by immunoSEQ multiplex PCR, yet TCRdb's version contains in-frame clones alone and is incomplete. Here the sample spans 250,000 to 400,000 clones, over 75% being singletons. Trimming removed 0 bases at V and 5 bases at J, with 13 bases between. The germline V gene has CDR1 MRHNA and CDR2 SNTAGT. The CDR3 is 15 residues long. Sequenced: PBMCs. The chain employs TRBV6-4 and TRBJ1-1; D gene uncertain. The receptor's source is a man aged 30 to 39 in good health and CMV-seronegative. In DNA form, the CDR3 reads TGTGCCAGCAGTGACTCAGCATCGGGTAGAACTGAAGCTTTCTTT. This gives the protein CASSDSASGRTEAFF.